This T cell receptor (beta chain) was captured in a study of T cell responses to AZD1222 COVID-19 vaccine. Study observations and caveats: Donors, mostly white British, included more females; clonal diversity was possibly underestimated.

Recipients boosted at about 4 weeks or about 12 weeks are pooled. Profiled with immunoSEQ multiplex PCR; TCRdb holds only in-frame clones, not every one. The top ten clones hold more than 1.5% of a sample with around 200,000 clones, approximately 94% of them seen once. CDR1 is LNHDA and CDR2 is SQIVND in the germline V gene (reference sequence). V lost 4 bases, J lost 7 bases, and 13 bases lay in between. This CDR3 has 14 amino acids. This clone appeared once. The antigen is not known. This chain uses TRBV19 with TRBJ1-4; D is uncertain. The clonotype originates from an adult who received the AZD1222 COVID-19 vaccine. The sequencing here drew on peripheral blood, taken 28 days after the second AZD1222 dose. The CDR3 DNA reads TGTGCCAGTAGTAGTACGGAGGTTGTTGAAAAACTGTTTTTT. Protein sequence: CASSSTEVVEKLFF.